This section outlines one TCR beta chain sequence together with its context. The data are from a study of blood T cell repertoires in COVID-19. The data were produced by immunoSEQ multiplex PCR, yet TCRdb's version contains in-frame clones alone and is incomplete. The data hold a few hundred thousand clones, with around 90% observed a single time. The specimen sequenced was PBMCs or T cells enriched from blood (not recorded which). The receptor was derived from a woman aged 18 to 35 with acute COVID-19.

CDR3 DNA sequence: TGTGCCAGCAGCCAAGAATACGGGACTAGCGGGAGCATCGGGGAGCTGTTTTTT. Translated, it gives CASSQEYGTSGSIGELFF. The rearrangement links TRBV3-1 (or the pseudogene TRBV3-2) to TRBJ2-2; 14 positions agree with TRBD2. Germline V CDR1 and CDR2: LGHDT, YNNKEL (reference sequence). The trim removed 0 bases at V and 7 bases at J, leaving 7 bases unmatched. CDR3 length: 18 amino acids.